This T cell receptor beta chain appears in the sequencing data of a study of graft-versus-host responses after intestinal transplantation. Concerning this clone itself: The antigen is not known.

From germline, CDR1 is SEHNR and CDR2 FQNEAQ (reference sequence). Trimming shortened V by 3 bases and J by 6 bases, and 14 bases separated the two germline ends. This CDR3 has 15 amino acids. TCRdb's copy holds only in-frame clones and misses some; the assay was immunoSEQ multiplex PCR. The sample shows approximately 54,000 clones, about four fifths of them seen only once. The sequence was obtained from a human donor who was the organ donor for an intestinal transplant. V gene TRBV7-9 combines with J gene TRBJ2-2; D might be TRBD1 or TRBD2, each matching 5 bases. Sequencing was performed on unstimulated CD4+ T cells sorted from spleen or lymph node cells, taken before transplant. The CDR3 DNA sequence: TGTGCCAGCAGCTTGAGCAGGATGGGGGCCGGGGAGCTGTTTTTT. Its translation is CASSLSRMGAGELFF.